These T cell receptor beta chains were read from a single sample in a study of blood T cell repertoires in COVID-19. Clones were read by immunoSEQ multiplex PCR, and TCRdb kept only the in-frame ones, dropping some. The sample records 250,000 to 350,000 clones, 70% to 85% being singletons. Sequencing input: peripheral blood. Receptor source: a human donor with COVID-19, enrolled during active disease. The donor label of this sample is uncertain. Each CDR3 is given with its conserved first and last residue. The D gene is left open where the match is weak. Clone size is stated in some rows and not others, as once, few, many or a class when expanded.

>TRBJ1-6|-|TRBD1|TRBV2
CASSEQGTGSNSPLHF
TGTGCCAGCAGTGAACAAGGGACAGGGTCTAATTCACCCCTCCACTTT
>TRBJ1-1|many|TRBD1|TRBV6-5
CASSYSGQPNTEAFF
TGTGCCAGCAGTTACTCGGGACAGCCGAACACTGAAGCTTTCTTT
>TRBJ2-1|-|TRBD1|TRBV29-1
CSVGQGFNNEQFF
TGCAGCGTTGGACAGGGCTTCAACAATGAGCAGTTCTTC
>TRBJ2-1|few|TRBD1|TRBV19
CASSTGQGARNEQFF
TGTGCCAGTAGTACCGGACAGGGGGCTCGAAATGAGCAGTTCTTC
>TRBJ2-2|-|-|TRBV19
CASSLAPMNTGELFF
TGTGCCAGTAGTCTGGCCCCCATGAACACCGGGGAGCTGTTTTTT
>TRBJ2-5|-|TRBD2|TRBV6-1
CASSEYTSGQETQYF
TGTGCCAGCAGTGAATACACTAGCGGGCAAGAGACCCAGTACTTC
>TRBJ2-7|-|TRBD1|TRBV10-1
CASSLGTGGPYEQYF
TGCGCCAGCAGTCTAGGGACAGGGGGACCCTACGAGCAGTACTTC
>TRBJ2-3|-|TRBD2|TRBV6-2/TRBV6-3
CASSYSQGGRTDTQYF
TGTGCCAGCAGTTACTCCCAGGGAGGGAGGACAGATACGCAGTATTTT
>TRBJ2-4|-|-|TRBV30
CAWSVGEDIQYF
TGTGCCTGGAGTGTGGGTGAGGACATTCAGTACTTC
>TRBJ1-5|-|-|TRBV29-1
CSGGEGDQPQHF
TGCAGCGGCGGGGAAGGGGATCAGCCCCAGCATTTT
>TRBJ1-1|-|TRBD1|TRBV7-8
CASSLVAGTGHTEAFF
TGTGCCAGCAGCTTAGTGGCCGGGACAGGCCACACTGAAGCTTTCTTT
>TRBJ2-1|-|-|TRBV18
CASAGRGSSYNEQFF
TGTGCCAGCGCTGGTAGAGGGAGCTCCTACAATGAGCAGTTCTTC
>TRBJ2-1|-|TRBD2|TRBV5-4
CASSLQTSGLSVEQFF
TGTGCCAGCAGCTTACAGACTAGCGGGCTATCCGTTGAGCAGTTCTTC
>TRBJ1-2|-|TRBD1|TRBV11-2
CASSLSRDRGRIRNGYTF
TGTGCCAGCAGCTTATCCCGGGACAGGGGGCGGATAAGAAATGGCTACACCTTC
>TRBJ2-3|-|TRBD2|TRBV7-3
CASSPFSGATDTQYF
TGTGCCAGCAGCCCCTTTAGCGGGGCCACAGATACGCAGTATTTT
>TRBJ2-5|-|TRBD2|TRBV30
CAWSAGGRETQYF
TGTGCCTGGAGTGCGGGGGGTCGAGAGACCCAGTACTTC
>TRBJ2-7|-|TRBD2|TRBV4-2
CASSQSGTSWGEQYF
TGTGCCAGCAGCCAATCCGGGACTAGCTGGGGGGAGCAGTACTTC
>TRBJ1-4|-|-|TRBV5-4
CASSFELGNEKLFF
TGTGCCAGCAGCTTTGAGCTGGGCAATGAAAAACTGTTTTTT
>TRBJ2-6|-|-|TRBV10-3
CAISDRGYGSGANVLTF
TGTGCCATCAGTGATAGGGGATACGGGTCTGGGGCCAACGTCCTGACTTTC
>TRBJ1-4|-|TRBD1|TRBV14
CASSQTRTGEKLFF
TGTGCCAGCAGCCAAACCCGGACAGGGGAAAAACTGTTTTTT
>TRBJ1-2|-|-|TRBV12-3/TRBV12-4
CASTGYWRNGYTF
TGTGCCAGCACGGGGTATTGGAGAAATGGCTACACCTTC
>TRBJ1-6|-|-|TRBV5-6
CASSFDRNSPLHF
TGTGCCAGCAGCTTCGACAGAAATTCACCCCTCCACTTT
>TRBJ2-2|few|TRBD2|TRBV7-8
CASSLGLEHTGELFF
TGTGCCAGCAGTCTCGGACTAGAACACACCGGGGAGCTGTTTTTT
>TRBJ1-6|-|TRBD1|TRBV6-6
CASSRTGGDSPLHF
TGTGCCAGCAGTAGAACAGGGGGGGATTCACCCCTCCACTTT
>TRBJ2-5|-|-|TRBV7-3
CASSFNSQETQYF
TGTGCCAGCAGCTTCAACAGCCAAGAGACCCAGTACTTC
>TRBJ2-6|-|-|TRBV27
CASSTYRETATGANVLTF
TGTGCCAGCAGTACCTACAGGGAAACTGCTACGGGGGCCAACGTCCTGACTTTC
>TRBJ1-2|-|-|TRBV27
CASGGTTNYGYTF
TGTGCCAGCGGGGGCACAACGAACTATGGCTACACCTTC
>TRBJ2-1|-|TRBD2|TRBV2
CASSGYLGLARGNEQFF
TGTGCCAGCAGTGGGTACTTAGGACTAGCTAGGGGCAATGAGCAGTTCTTC
>TRBJ2-7|-|TRBD1|TRBV29-1
CSVEDPTGGKYEQYF
TGCAGCGTTGAAGATCCAACAGGGGGCAAATACGAGCAGTACTTC
>TRBJ2-5|once|-|TRBV5-6
CASTESAREETQYF
TGTGCCAGCACCGAGTCAGCTAGAGAAGAGACCCAGTACTTC
>TRBJ2-1|once|TRBD1|TRBV27
CASSLEFETGVFNEQFF
TGTGCCAGCAGTTTGGAGTTCGAGACAGGGGTCTTCAATGAGCAGTTCTTC
>TRBJ2-7|many|TRBD2|TRBV28
CASDSGTSNEQYF
TGTGCCAGCGACTCCGGGACTAGCAATGAGCAGTACTTC
>TRBJ1-2|-|-|TRBV28
CASSFNPDSYGYTF
TGTGCCAGCAGTTTCAACCCCGACAGCTATGGCTACACCTTC
>TRBJ2-5|-|-|TRBV19
CASSTTVFPEETQYF
TGTGCCAGTAGTACCACAGTCTTCCCCGAAGAGACCCAGTACTTC
>TRBJ2-3|-|-|TRBV11-2
CASSLEGRGVFTDTQYF
TGTGCCAGCAGCTTAGAAGGCAGGGGAGTCTTCACAGATACGCAGTATTTT
>TRBJ2-1|-|-|TRBV12-5
CASGLDSRRRNEQFF
TGTGCTAGTGGTCTGGACAGCCGACGACGCAATGAGCAGTTCTTC
>TRBJ1-6|-|-|TRBV5-4
CASSLERGVSPLHF
TGTGCCAGCAGCTTGGAAAGGGGTGTTTCACCCCTCCACTTT
>TRBJ1-1|-|-|TRBV6-6
CASRATGWATEAFF
TGTGCCAGCAGAGCCACAGGGTGGGCCACTGAAGCTTTCTTT
>TRBJ1-2|-|-|TRBV19
CASSTPGLNYGYTF
TGTGCCAGTAGTACCCCAGGGCTCAACTATGGCTACACCTTC
>TRBJ2-1|once|TRBD2|TRBV6-5
CASSQAGEQFF
TGTGCCAGCAGCCAAGCGGGGGAGCAGTTCTTC
>TRBJ2-7|once|TRBD2|TRBV30
CAWLLAGGPAYEQYF
TGTGCCTGGCTACTAGCGGGAGGGCCAGCCTACGAGCAGTACTTC
>TRBJ2-7|-|-|TRBV28
CASSLGGRYEQYF
TGTGCCAGCAGTTTAGGGGGCCGATACGAGCAGTACTTC
>TRBJ2-2|-|TRBD2|TRBV5-1
CASSLDTGTTNTGELFF
TGCGCCAGCAGCTTGGATACCGGGACTACGAACACCGGGGAGCTGTTTTTT
>TRBJ2-5|once|TRBD2|TRBV7-3
CASSLMGLAGQETQYF
TGTGCCAGCAGCCTAATGGGGCTAGCGGGCCAAGAGACCCAGTACTTC
>TRBJ1-2|-|TRBD1|TRBV5-1
CASSPSGQSLLEGGYTF
TGCGCCAGCAGCCCATCGGGACAGTCCCTCCTTGAGGGTGGCTACACCTTC
>TRBJ2-1|-|-|TRBV24-1
CATSDPNSYEQFF
TGTGCCACCAGTGACCCAAATAGCTATGAGCAGTTCTTC
>TRBJ2-5|-|-|TRBV5-1
CASSLVGTNQETQYF
TGCGCCAGCAGCTTGGTTGGGACAAACCAAGAGACCCAGTACTTC
>TRBJ1-6|few|TRBD1|TRBV2
CASRRDRGDNSPLHF
TGTGCCAGCAGACGGGACAGGGGCGATAATTCACCCCTCCACTTT
>TRBJ1-1|-|-|TRBV6-1
CASSEAFGESEAFF
TGTGCCAGCAGTGAAGCGTTCGGGGAGTCTGAAGCTTTCTTT
>TRBJ1-4|-|-|TRBV6-5
CASSYSRRVSEKLFF
TGTGCCAGCAGTTACTCAAGGCGGGTATCCGAAAAACTGTTTTTT
>TRBJ2-1|-|-|TRBV11-1
CASSFYEGGNEQFF
TGTGCCAGCAGCTTCTACGAAGGGGGCAATGAGCAGTTCTTC
>TRBJ2-3|-|TRBD2|TRBV11-2
CASRFNSGSRVTDTQYF
TGTGCCAGCAGATTCAATAGCGGGAGTAGGGTCACAGATACGCAGTATTTT
>TRBJ2-1|few|-|TRBV11-2
CASSLTVLAGEQFF
TGTGCCAGCAGCTTGACGGTACTAGCAGGGGAGCAGTTCTTC
>TRBJ2-6|-|-|TRBV30
CAWGGPGVWANVLTF
TGTGCCTGGGGTGGACCAGGGGTCTGGGCCAACGTCCTGACTTTC
>TRBJ2-7|-|-|TRBV2
CASSDEAYEQYF
TGTGCCAGCAGTGATGAGGCCTACGAGCAGTACTTC
>TRBJ2-7|-|-|TRBV11-2
CASSLGVEGYEQYF
TGTGCCAGCAGCTTAGGGGTAGAGGGCTACGAGCAGTACTTC
>TRBJ2-3|-|TRBD1|TRBV19
CASLPRGTGGLDTQYF
TGTGCCAGCCTACCGAGGGGGACAGGGGGTTTGGATACGCAGTATTTT
>TRBJ1-5|-|-|TRBV10-1
CASSLESGVGNQPQHF
TGCGCCAGCAGTCTGGAGTCAGGGGTAGGTAATCAGCCCCAGCATTTT
>TRBJ2-1|-|TRBD2|TRBV4-3
CASSQERGASGRFNEQFF
TGCGCCAGCAGCCAAGAAAGAGGGGCTAGCGGGAGGTTCAATGAGCAGTTCTTC
>TRBJ1-5|-|-|TRBV4-3
CASSQERGTQPQHF
TGCGCCAGCAGCCAAGAACGGGGGACTCAGCCCCAGCATTTT